Following are 11 T cell receptor beta chains from one sample sequenced in a study of T cells in Graves' hyperthyroidism and ophthalmopathy (dated by TCRdb to between 2018 and 2021). Receptor libraries were prepared by multiplex PCR. The run used an Illumina HiSeq 2000. TCR beta CDR3 regions were amplified from RNA transcripts. For the first round of RT-PCR on the TCR CDR3, the HTBI primer set was used together with the Qiagen OneStep RT-PCR kit. Through fastp at Q25 and MiXCR, TCRdb rebuilt clones from the public reads, retaining in-frame beta chains. Here each entry gathers all rows of one CDR3 protein and keeps the most common genes and DNA. The sample has approximately 640,000 distinct CDR3 sequences on record, roughly 17% of them singletons. The ten biggest clones cover 15% of the sample. The specimen sequenced was blood. These receptor sequences come from a man aged 50 to 60 with Graves' hyperthyroidism.

The rearrangement joins TRBV10-1 to TRBJ2-2, with D possibly being TRBD1 (5 bases). Germline V gene data show CDR1 as WNHNN and CDR2 as SYGVQD (reference sequence). Trimming left V 2 bases short and J 6 bases short, with 10 bases between. This CDR3 is built from 14 residues. The CDR3 DNA follows: TGCGCCAGCAGTGAGCGCAGACAGTCCGGGGAGCTGTTTTTT. Its translation is CASSERRQSGELFF.

This clonotype was recorded many times. This chain uses TRBV6-5 with TRBJ1-2; TRBD1 matches at 8 bases. The germline V gene has CDR1 MNHEY and CDR2 SVGAGI. The CDR3 has 13 amino acids. Losses at the gene ends were 4 bases for V and 4 bases for J; bases not matched to a gene: 2. The CDR3 sequence: CASSSDRGYGYTF. CDR3 in DNA: TGTGCCAGCAGTTCCGACAGGGGCTATGGCTACACCTTC.

The chain couples TRBV29-1 to TRBJ2-3; D might be TRBD1 (6 bases). V was trimmed by 3 bases and J by 3 bases, leaving 13 bases between them. Germline lookup yields CDR1 SQVTM and CDR2 ANQGSEA. The CDR3 runs 14 residues. Here the CDR3 DNA reads TGCAGCGTTGAGGATCAGGGGAGAACAGATACGCAGTATTTT. Translation gives CSVEDQGRTDTQYF.

This clonotype was seen at least ten times. This chain joins TRBV2 and TRBJ2-5; D possibly corresponds to TRBD1 (6 bases). Germline assignment: CDR1 SNHLY and CDR2 FYNNEI. There are 14 residues in the CDR3. Trimming took 4 bases from V and 5 from J, leaving 14 bases between them. CDR3 sequence: CASSGFPQGETQYF. In DNA, the CDR3 is TGTGCCAGCAGTGGGTTCCCTCAGGGGGAGACCCAGTACTTC.

The V and J genes are TRBV12-3 or TRBV12-4 and TRBJ2-5, with D uncertain. The J call may be incorrect, as the DNA end agrees better with TRBJ2-1. The CDR3 covers 11 residues. This CDR3 reads CASSYGETQFF. CDR3 DNA sequence: TGTGCCAGCAGTTACGGAGAGACCCAGTTCTTC.

This clonotype was found once. V is TRBV7-9 and J is TRBJ2-3, with D possibly being TRBD2 (6 bases). Germline V lookup: CDR1 SEHNR, CDR2 FQNEAQ (reference sequence). CDR3 length equals 19 residues. Trimming pared 5 bases from V and 2 bases from J, leaving 26 bases between. Here the CDR3 reads CASSPFYLSDGSLTDTQYF. For the CDR3, the DNA is TGTGCCAGCAGCCCTTTCTACCTTTCGGACGGGAGCCTCACAGATACGCAGTATTTT.

This clonotype was observed many times. The V and J genes are TRBV11-2 and TRBJ2-5; D is unclear. This CDR3 region has 15 residues. CDR1 SGHAT and CDR2 FQNNGV come from the germline V gene. Trimming removed 5 bases from V and 1 base from J, with 14 bases in between. The CDR3 here is CASSGFAALQETQYF. The DNA of the CDR3 is TGTGCCAGCAGCGGCTTCGCGGCCCTCCAAGAGACCCAGTACTTC.

Only a few counts were recorded for this clonotype. J is TRBJ2-1 and V is TRBV9, with a possible D match to TRBD2 (6 bases). This CDR3 spans 14 amino acids. With 0 bases removed from V and 6 bases from J, the gap between germline ends came to 10 bases. Germline assignment: CDR1 SGDLS and CDR2 YYNGEE. The CDR3 sequence is CASSVDGRSNEQFF. CDR3 DNA: TGTGCCAGCAGCGTAGACGGGAGAAGCAATGAGCAGTTCTTC. Complete variable domain (other parts from reference TRBV9 and TRBJ2-1): DSGVTQTPKHLITATGQRVTLRCSPRSGDLSVYWYQQSLDQGLQFLIQYYNGEERAKGNILERFSAQQFPDLHSELNLSSLELGDSALYFCASSVDGRSNEQFFGPGTRLTVL.

The chain combines TRBV5-6 with TRBJ2-7; TRBD1 is a possible D gene (6 bases). The V gene lost 1 base and the J gene lost 5 bases, with 10 bases spanning the gap. The length of the CDR3 is 13 residues. In germline, CDR1 is SGHDT, CDR2 YYEEEE. The CDR3 coding sequence is TGTGCCAGCAGCTTGTTGCAGGGGAACGAGCAGTACTTC. This translates into CASSLLQGNEQYF.

About this clonotype itself: A much larger clone sits a single nucleotide away, making a read error possible. This chain links TRBV12-3 or TRBV12-4 with TRBJ2-7; D is possibly TRBD1 (6 bases). Trimming pared 1 base from V and 5 bases from J, leaving 15 bases between. The CDR3 totals 15 residues. The CDR3, as DNA: TGTGCCAGCAGTTTAGGACAGGTTTGGTGGGACGAGCAGTACTTC. Translating gives CASSLGQVWWDEQYF.

Ten or more counts support this clonotype. V and J are TRBV28 and TRBJ2-5; TRBD1 might be the D (5 bases). Trimming removed 7 bases at V and 7 bases at J, with 19 bases between. The CDR3 runs to 14 residues. Germline CDR1 and CDR2: MDHEN and SYDVKM. The CDR3 reads CASTYSGRQGTQYF. In nucleotides, the CDR3 is TGTGCCAGCACCTACTCCGGACGCCAGGGGACCCAGTACTTC.